The rows below give T cell receptor beta chains drawn from one sample of a study of blood T cell repertoires in COVID-19. Sequencing was performed with immunoSEQ multiplex PCR; in TCRdb, only in-frame clones are kept and a portion is missing. The sample contains about 460,000 clones, around 85% of which appear only once. Sequencing was performed on PBMCs or T cells enriched from blood (not recorded which). The receptors were gathered from a woman aged 55-75 years who had recovered from COVID-19. The CDR3 runs from the conserved cysteine through the conserved F or W. Fields, in order: V gene, D gene, J gene, clone size, CDR3 DNA, CDR3 protein. The D gene is left open where the match is weak. Expanded clones are given a class, and other clones once, few, many or no size at all.

>TRBV9|.|TRBJ1-1|.
TGTGCCAGCAGCGTAGCTGGTACGGGAGGGTTGAGAGACACTGAAGCTTTCTTT
CASSVAGTGGLRDTEAFF
>TRBV12-5|.|TRBJ1-5|.
TGTGCTAGTGGTTTGGTGGGGGCCGCGGGCAATCAGCCCCAGCATTTT
CASGLVGAAGNQPQHF
>TRBV7-2|.|TRBJ1-5|.
TGTGCCAGCAGCTTGGGGGGGAATATCGGTCAGCCCCAGCATTTT
CASSLGGNIGQPQHF
>TRBV9|.|TRBJ2-3|.
TGTGCCAGCAGCGTTCTTTCGGGATGGGATACGCAGTATTTT
CASSVLSGWDTQYF
>TRBV13|.|TRBJ2-7|few
TGTGCCAGCAGCTTAGTTGACAAAGAGGAGCAGTACTTC
CASSLVDKEEQYF
>TRBV19|.|TRBJ1-2|.
TGTGCCAGCAAGGATCGGGGTGGCTATGGCTACACCTTC
CASKDRGGYGYTF
>TRBV9|.|TRBJ2-3|.
TGTGCCAGCAGCGTAGAAAACACCTATACGCAGTATTTT
CASSVENTYTQYF
>TRBV18|.|TRBJ1-3|few
TGTGCCAGCTCACCAGGGACTCGGGGAAACACCATATATTTT
CASSPGTRGNTIYF
>TRBV9|TRBD2|TRBJ2-1|.
TGTGCCAGCAGCGTAGATATCGGCGGGGGGGCCTATGAGCAGTTCTTC
CASSVDIGGGAYEQFF
>TRBV4-1|.|TRBJ1-3|.
TGCGCCAGCAGCCCGAGAGCAGGGCCTGGAAACACCATATATTTT
CASSPRAGPGNTIYF
>TRBV12-3/TRBV12-4|TRBD1|TRBJ1-2|once
TGTGCCAGCAGTAATACAGGGGCCTGGGGCTACACCTTC
CASSNTGAWGYTF
>TRBV6-5|TRBD1|TRBJ2-7|.
TGTGCCAGCAGAAAAGGACAGGGCGACGAGCAGTACTTC
CASRKGQGDEQYF
>TRBV3-1/TRBV3-2|TRBD2|TRBJ2-5|once
TGTGCCAGCGAGGCGGGAGTTGAAGAGACCCAGTACTTC
CASEAGVEETQYF
>TRBV2|.|TRBJ1-5|.
TGTGCCAGCAGCCGGGACAATAGCAATCAGCCCCAGCATTTT
CASSRDNSNQPQHF
>TRBV12-3/TRBV12-4|.|TRBJ1-1|once
TGTGCCAGCAGTTTTCCCCGGAGCACTGAAGCTTTCTTT
CASSFPRSTEAFF
>TRBV3-1/TRBV3-2|.|TRBJ2-5|.
TGTGCCAGCAGCCAATACCAGGGCCAAGAGACCCAGTACTTC
CASSQYQGQETQYF
>TRBV11-2|.|TRBJ2-2|once
TGTGCCAGCAGCAGATACAGCACCGGGGAGCTGTTTTTT
CASSRYSTGELFF
>TRBV4-2|.|TRBJ1-2|.
TGTGCCAGCAGCCAAGATAACCTCAGGGTTGACTATGGCTACACCTTC
CASSQDNLRVDYGYTF
>TRBV29-1|TRBD1|TRBJ1-4|once
TGCAGCGTTGCGAGGGACAGGGCTAGTGAAAAACTGTTTTTT
CSVARDRASEKLFF
>TRBV6-5|.|TRBJ1-1|.
TGTGCCAGCAGGCAGAGAGGTGAAGGCACTGAAGCTTTCTTT
CASRQRGEGTEAFF